This paragraph reports one T cell receptor beta chain. Its matching antigen is unknown. These data belong to a study of T cell repertoires in cytomegalovirus infection. In the study overall: CMV infection together with matching HLA type was indicated by public TCR beta signatures. The study, taken as a whole, reports: Dominating the ex vivo response were TCR beta clonotypes that were CMV-specific and HLA-C-restricted. Cumulative public TCR beta family frequency identified CMV carriers with the relevant HLA.

Germline-derived CDR1 and CDR2 are SGHDT and YYEEEE. The V and J ends lost 0 bases and 7 bases respectively, with 17 bases between them. This CDR3 spans 16 amino acids. Each CDR3 protein is one row after TCRdb ran MiXCR on the reads. The sample consists of 600,000 to 800,000 distinct CDR3 sequences, 20% to 25% of them appearing once. The sequenced material came from CD8+ T cells from PBMCs. The TCR sequence derives from a human donor in good health (CMV status not recorded). Some clones in this sample may be carry-over from other donors' samples. The V gene is TRBV5-6, the J gene TRBJ2-1; D gene ambiguous. This CDR3 reads CASSLEDLYGRNEQFF. CDR3 nucleotides: TGTGCCAGCAGCTTGGAGGATCTTTACGGACGGAATGAGCAGTTCTTC. Drawing the rest from reference TRBV5-6 and TRBJ2-1, the complete variable domain is DAGVTQSPTHLIKTRGQQVTLRCSPKSGHDTVSWYQQALGQGPQFIFQYYEEEERQRGNFPDRFSGHQFPNYSSELNVNALLLGDSALYLCASSLEDLYGRNEQFFGPGTRLTVL.